This T cell receptor beta chain emerged from a study of shared clonotypes between healthy human individuals. Clones were read by immunoSEQ multiplex PCR, and TCRdb kept only the in-frame ones, dropping some. The sample carries some 1,100,000 clones, 78% recorded once. With 5 bases removed from V and 2 bases from J, the gap between germline ends came to 12 bases. The CDR3 has 14 amino acids. The germline gives CDR1 SGHVS, CDR2 FQNEAQ. The chain uses TRBV7-8 and TRBJ2-5; D tentatively reads TRBD1 or TRBD2 (6 bases each). Sequencing was performed on memory CD4+ T cells from PBMCs. Stated subset: CD45RA-negative fraction. This receptor was taken from a man between 18 and 35 years old in good health. Some clones in this sample may be carry-over from other donors' samples. DNA for the CDR3: TGTGCCAGCAGCGGAGGGGGATTACAAGAGACCCAGTACTTC. As protein: CASSGGGLQETQYF.